A single sample gave rise to the 23 T cell receptor beta chains below, sequenced in a study of T cells in Graves' hyperthyroidism and ophthalmopathy. The source material, RNA transcripts, was used to amplify TCR beta CDR3 regions. RT-PCR in the first round (using the HTBI primer set) targeted the TCR CDR3. Each CDR3 protein is one row after TCRdb ran MiXCR on the multiplex PCR reads. The sample shows some 150,000 distinct CDR3 sequences, less than 25% of them seen only once. The sequenced sample consisted of blood. The receptor source for this set is a woman aged 45-65 years with Graves' hyperthyroidism that later progressed to Graves' ophthalmopathy.

This clonotype was counted only a few times. The chain couples TRBV4-2 to TRBJ2-1; 7 bases map to TRBD2. Unmatched junction bases numbered 8, after V lost 0 bases and J lost 9 bases. CDR1 is LGHNA, CDR2 YNFKEQ, per germline. The CDR3 totals 15 residues. The CDR3 loop reads CASSQDAGASIEQFF. CDR3 DNA sequence: TGTGCCAGCAGCCAAGATGCGGGAGCCTCCATTGAGCAGTTCTTC.

The V gene is TRBV14, the J gene TRBJ1-1; D is ambiguous. Germline CDR1 is SGHDN and CDR2 is FVKESK. The CDR3 runs 13 residues. Deletions cut 1 base from V and 11 bases from J, with 14 bases between. The CDR3 spells CASSQVDLVAAFF. DNA for the CDR3: TGTGCCAGCAGCCAAGTGGACTTGGTGGCTGCTTTCTTT.

This clonotype has a count of ten or more. The CDR3 DNA follows: TGCAGTGCCGACGGGACAGTGAGCTCCTACGAGCAGTACTTC. This translates into CSADGTVSSYEQYF. The chain uses TRBV20-1 and TRBJ2-7; TRBD1 agrees at 7 bases. Germline V gives CDR1 DFQATT, CDR2 SNEGSKA (reference sequence). The ends lost 6 bases at V and 0 bases at J; junction bases unmatched: 8. The CDR3 is made up of 14 amino acids.

The chain employs TRBV7-6 and TRBJ2-2; TRBD2 matches at 14 bases. V dropped 1 base and J dropped 7; count of bases not matched to a gene: 8. The CDR3 contains 18 residues. Germline CDR1 and CDR2: SGHVS and FNYEAQ. The CDR3 nucleotides read TGTGCCAGCAGCTTAGGGGGACTAGCGGGAGCGTTTGGCGGGGAGCTGTTTTTT. Its protein is CASSLGGLAGAFGGELFF.

The chain combines TRBV4-1 with TRBJ1-1; D unresolved. Germline assignment: CDR1 MGHRA and CDR2 YSYEKL. V was pared by 7 bases and J by 1 base, with 13 bases between. This CDR3 spans 14 amino acids. The CDR3 DNA reads as TGCGCCAGCAACGGGATCTTAAAGAACACTGAAGCTTTCTTT. Protein sequence: CASNGILKNTEAFF.

Many counts were recorded for this clonotype. The genes are TRBV2 and TRBJ1-2; D might be TRBD1 (6 bases). Germline-derived CDR1 and CDR2 are SNHLY and FYNNEI. This CDR3 has 12 residues. The V end was cut by 6 bases, the J end by 8 bases, with 13 bases between. This CDR3 reads CASRVDSYGYTF. The DNA for the CDR3 is TGTGCCAGCAGAGTGGACAGTTACGGCTACACCTTC. The variable domain in full, with the rest retrieved from reference TRBV2 and TRBJ1-2, is EPEVTQTPSHQVTQMGQEVILRCVPISNHLYFYWYRQILGQKVEFLVSFYNNEISEKSEIFDDQFSVERPDGSNFTLKIRSTKLEDSAMYFCASRVDSYGYTFGSGTRLTVV.

The table lists this clonotype with many counts. The rearrangement links TRBV3-1 to TRBJ2-7, with 11 bases identical to TRBD2. Germline trimming cut 3 bases from V and 3 bases from J; bases unmatched to any gene: 10. This CDR3 has 17 amino acids. Germline V gene sequence: CDR1 LGHDT, CDR2 YNNKEL (reference sequence). The CDR3 reads CASSHLTSGSQFYEQYF. The CDR3, as DNA: TGTGCCAGCAGCCATCTTACTAGCGGGAGCCAGTTCTACGAGCAGTACTTC.

This clonotype was counted ten times or more. J is TRBJ2-7 and V is TRBV7-8, with 9 bases identical to TRBD2. CDR3 length: 14 amino acids. The junction had 9 bases not matched to a gene; V was cut back by 2 bases and J by 10 bases. CDR1 and CDR2 (germline): SGHVS, FQNEAQ. The CDR3 sequence: CASSLKASGKEQYF. The CDR3 nucleotides are TGTGCCAGCAGCTTAAAGGCTAGCGGGAAGGAACAGTACTTC.

This clonotype was counted at least ten times. The J gene is TRBJ1-1, the V gene TRBV18, with D possibly TRBD1 on 5 matching bases. This CDR3 is 17 amino acids long. Looked up from germline, CDR1 is KGHSH and CDR2 is LQKENI. V lost 3 bases, J lost 2 bases, and 19 bases lay in between. The chain's CDR3 is CASSPTLFAGKNTEAFF. The CDR3 DNA sequence: TGTGCCAGCTCACCGACCCTGTTCGCAGGGAAAAACACTGAAGCTTTCTTT.

The table lists this clonotype with many counts. This chain uses TRBV5-5 with TRBJ2-7, with TRBD1 as a possible D gene (6 bases). Trimming took 5 bases from V and 1 from J, leaving 16 bases between them. Germline V gives CDR1 SGHKS, CDR2 YYEKEE (reference sequence). This CDR3 spans 15 amino acids. The CDR3 DNA reads TGTGCCAGCAGATATAGGGACACGAGATCCTACGAGCAGTACTTC. Its translation is CASRYRDTRSYEQYF.

In its sample, this clonotype was seen many times. The genes are TRBV9 and TRBJ2-1, with TRBD2 identical over 12 bases. Germline V gives CDR1 SGDLS, CDR2 YYNGEE. The CDR3 has 16 amino acids. V shed 0 bases and J 8 bases; nucleotides not matched to a gene: 6. CDR3 sequence reads: CASSVGLAGVSHEQFF. CDR3 DNA: TGTGCCAGCAGCGTAGGACTAGCGGGAGTATCCCATGAGCAGTTCTTC.

This clonotype was seen once. Possible read error: a much larger clone is one base away. The CDR3 is CASSFRLNQPQHF. The DNA of the CDR3 is TGTGCCAGCAGTTTCCGATTGAATCAGCCCCAGCATTTT. The chain is built from TRBV27 and TRBJ1-5; unclear D gene. This CDR3 spans 13 amino acids. In germline, CDR1 is MNHEY, CDR2 SMNVEV (reference sequence). Between the trimmed V and J ends, which lost 3 bases and 4 bases, there was a span of 7 bases.

V usage is TRBV6-1 and J usage is TRBJ2-3; 7 positions match TRBD1. The CDR3 loop spans 14 amino acids. The germline V gene encodes CDR1 MNHNS and CDR2 SASEGT. The V and J ends lost 7 bases and 2 bases, in that order; junction bases with no gene match: 6. CDR3 in amino acids: CASIKQGNTDTQYF. For the CDR3, the DNA is TGTGCCAGCATCAAACAGGGGAACACAGATACGCAGTATTTT.

The chain has TRBV28 and TRBJ1-2, with 9 positions matching TRBD1. V was pared by 6 bases and J by 8 bases, with 7 bases of the junction left unmatched. Per the germline V gene, CDR1 is MDHEN and CDR2 is SYDVKM. The CDR3 is made up of 13 amino acids. The CDR3 nucleotides are TGTGCCAGCAGGAAACAGGGGGCTCAAGGCTACACCTTC. Amino acids: CASRKQGAQGYTF.

Only a few counts were recorded for this clonotype. The V call is TRBV5-6, the J call TRBJ2-5, with unresolved D. This CDR3 is built from 14 residues. Per the germline V gene, CDR1 is SGHDT and CDR2 is YYEEEE. Deletions cut 5 bases from V and 1 base from J, with 12 bases between. The chain's CDR3 is CASSSDLTQETQYF. Written as DNA, the CDR3 is TGTGCCAGCAGTTCTGACTTAACCCAAGAGACCCAGTACTTC.

The chain employs TRBV27 and TRBJ1-5, with D tentatively TRBD1 (5 bases). The V and J ends lost 4 bases and 0 bases respectively, with 10 bases between them. CDR3 length equals 15 residues. CDR1 MNHEY and CDR2 SMNVEV come from the germline V gene (reference sequence). CDR3 sequence (DNA): TGTGCCAGCAGTTCCCGGACAAGTAGCAATCAGCCCCAGCATTTT. This sequence encodes CASSSRTSSNQPQHF.

Turning to this clonotype: It is unclear where the CDR3 begins or ends on the DNA, so no DNA is shown, and the CDR3 is as TCRdb lists it. The chain carries TRBV29-1 and TRBJ1-4; the listed D gene, TRBD1, was not tested against the DNA. Germline V lookup: CDR1 SQVTM, CDR2 ANQGSEA. From its first to its last residue, the CDR3 has 12 amino acids. The CDR3 reads CSVGGGNEKPFF.

This clonotype was picked up a small number of times. This chain connects TRBV27 to TRBJ1-5, with 7 bases fitting TRBD1. The CDR3 has 13 residues. J was trimmed by 3 bases and V by 6 bases; bases with no gene match: 2. Per germline, CDR1 MNHEY and CDR2 SMNVEV (reference sequence). Here the CDR3 reads CASRQGSNQPQHF. The CDR3 DNA sequence: TGTGCCAGCAGACAGGGGTCCAATCAGCCCCAGCATTTT.

This clonotype was counted at least ten times. The J gene is TRBJ2-3, the V gene TRBV28, with 8 bases lining up with TRBD2. Germline V gene sequence: CDR1 MDHEN, CDR2 SYDVKM. This CDR3 region has 15 residues. Trimming cost V 2 bases and J 6 bases; bases outside gene matches: 7. The CDR3: CASSLRPAGADTQYF. CDR3 nucleotides: TGTGCCAGCAGTTTAAGGCCAGCGGGAGCCGATACGCAGTATTTT.

This clonotype was found many times. This chain connects TRBV5-4 to TRBJ2-1; 9 bases map to TRBD2. This CDR3 is built from 13 residues. V lost 5 bases, J lost 13 bases, and 10 bases stayed unmatched. Germline loops: CDR1 SGHNT, CDR2 YYREEE (reference sequence). The CDR3 here is CASSQGEAGGQFF. In nucleotides, the CDR3 is TGTGCCAGCAGTCAAGGGGAAGCGGGAGGCCAGTTCTTC.

V and J are TRBV2 and TRBJ2-3; weak D call: TRBD2 (7 bases). CDR3 length equals 15 residues. Looked up from germline, CDR1 is SNHLY and CDR2 is FYNNEI. The V and J ends lost 6 bases and 6 bases respectively, with 19 bases between them. In DNA, the CDR3 is TGTGCCAGCAGCCCGGGACTGGCGGGGGCGGATACGCAGTATTTT. Amino acids: CASSPGLAGADTQYF.

Points on this clonotype: This may come from a read error, since a much larger clone is one base off. The chain combines TRBV11-2 with TRBJ1-1, with D unclear. In germline, CDR1 is SGHAT, CDR2 FQNNGV. CDR3 length equals 13 residues. The V end was cut by 1 base, the J end by 3 bases, with 6 bases between. This chain's CDR3 is CASSLGVDTEAFF. DNA of the CDR3: TGTGCCAGCAGCTTAGGGGTGGACACTGAAGCTTTCTTT. Drawing the rest from reference TRBV11-2 and TRBJ1-1, the complete variable domain is EAGVAQSPRYKIIEKRQSVAFWCNPISGHATLYWYQQILGQGPKLLIQFQNNGVVDDSQLPKDRFSAERLKGVDSTLKIQPAKLEDSAVYLCASSLGVDTEAFFGQGTRLTVV.

V usage is TRBV5-1 and J usage is TRBJ1-3; D is ambiguous. Trimming removed 2 bases from V and 1 base from J, with 7 bases in between. Germline CDR1 reads SGHRS; CDR2 reads YFSETQ. The CDR3 is 14 amino acids. The CDR3 nucleotides are TGCGCCAGCAGCTTTTGGGGATCTGGAAACACCATATATTTT. This sequence encodes CASSFWGSGNTIYF.